This entry lists 18 T cell receptor beta chains sequenced from one sample in a study of persistence of HIV-infected CD4 T cells. No antigen has been assigned to these receptors. Cells were stimulated with overlapping HIV-1 Gag 15-mer peptides. CD40L-negative CD69-negative CD45RO-high memory CD4+ T cells were sorted as populations depleted of antigen-responding cells. The libraries were made with immunoSEQ version 4 in survey mode. Measured with immunoSEQ multiplex PCR; TCRdb has only the in-frame clones, and not every one. This table holds some 37,000 clones, around 83% found once. Specimen: cultured CD4+ T cells from PBMCs, collected from a patient who received antiretroviral therapy. The source of these receptors is an adult with HIV. The donor label of this sample is uncertain.

Only a few counts were recorded for this clone. CDR3 protein: CAISEYGGYEQYV. CDR3 DNA: TGTGCCATCAGTGAGTACGGCGGCTACGAGCAGTACGTC. V and J are TRBV10-3 and TRBJ2-7; the D is unclear. Germline assignment: CDR1 ENHRY and CDR2 SYGVKD. This CDR3 is 13 amino acids long. Trimming shortened V by 1 base and J by 3 bases, and 7 bases separated the two germline ends.

This clone was seen just once. The rearrangement uses TRBV4-1 and TRBJ1-4; D is ambiguous. Trimming shortened V by 5 bases and J by 10 bases, and 20 bases separated the two germline ends. This CDR3 spans 15 amino acids. The germline V gene has CDR1 MGHRA and CDR2 YSYEKL. CDR3 nucleotides: TGCGCCAGCAGCACAGCCCGTCTGGAGTCCGGAAAACTGTTTTTT. The encoded protein is CASSTARLESGKLFF.

This chain links TRBV3-1 (or the pseudogene TRBV3-2) with TRBJ2-5; 7 bases align to TRBD2. With V trimmed by 1 base and J by 4 bases, 6 bases remained unmatched. CDR1 is LGHDT, CDR2 YNNKEL, per germline (reference sequence). This CDR3 is 15 amino acids long. The CDR3 DNA sequence: TGTGCCAGCAGCCAAGGGCGGAGCGGGGTAGAGACCCAGTACTTC. Residues: CASSQGRSGVETQYF.

The sample holds a few counts of this clone. The V gene is TRBV19, the J gene TRBJ2-5; 7 positions agree with TRBD1. CDR3 length equals 14 residues. Unmatched junction bases numbered 8, after V lost 6 bases and J lost 4 bases. CDR1 and CDR2 (germline): LNHDA, SQIVND (reference sequence). In DNA, the CDR3 is TGTGCCAGTAGGCTGACAGGGTTGGCAGAGACCCAGTACTTC. This gives the protein CASRLTGLAETQYF.

This chain links TRBV5-4 with TRBJ1-1; D unresolved. CDR1 and CDR2 from the germline V gene are SGHNT and YYREEE (reference sequence). The CDR3 runs 14 residues. V dropped 2 bases and J dropped 1 base, with 9 bases sitting between them. The CDR3 loop is CASSLETQNTEAFF. The CDR3 DNA is TGTGCCAGCAGCTTAGAAACACAGAACACTGAAGCTTTCTTT.

The chain has TRBV6-1 and TRBJ1-5, with TRBD1 matching over 7 bases. The CDR3 extends over 17 amino acids. V lost 4 bases, J lost 6 bases, and 15 bases stayed unmatched. CDR1 and CDR2 from the germline V gene are MNHNS and SASEGT. The CDR3, as DNA: TGTGCCAGCAGTGGTTGGTTGGGGCAGGGGGTGGGTCAGCCCCAGCATTTT. This gives the protein CASSGWLGQGVGQPQHF.

The rearrangement links TRBV7-9 to TRBJ1-2; TRBD1 aligns across 7 bases. V shed 5 bases and J 3 bases; nucleotides not matched to a gene: 6. Germline V gives CDR1 SEHNR, CDR2 FQNEAQ (reference sequence). This CDR3 comprises 14 residues. CDR3: CASSPQGRDYGYTF. The CDR3 DNA is TGTGCCAGCAGCCCACAGGGGAGGGACTATGGCTACACCTTC.

This clone has just a few counts. The J gene is TRBJ1-1, the V gene TRBV18; the D is unclear. The V end was cut by 4 bases, the J end by 1 base, with 7 bases between. Germline V CDR1 and CDR2: KGHSH, LQKENI. This CDR3 contains 13 residues. The CDR3 DNA reads as TGTGCCAGCTCACAGCTGCCGAACACTGAAGCTTTCTTT. Protein: CASSQLPNTEAFF.

CDR3 bases: TGTGCCAGCAGCTTACTGGGCTCTGGGGCCAACGTCCTGACTTTC. Its translation: CASSLLGSGANVLTF. V is TRBV7-9 and J is TRBJ2-6; D gene ambiguous. Germline V lookup: CDR1 SEHNR, CDR2 FQNEAQ (reference sequence). Trimming pared 2 bases from V and 0 bases from J, leaving 5 bases between. This CDR3 is built from 15 residues.

This clone was seen once. The V gene is TRBV5-1, the J gene TRBJ2-3; no definite D call. There are 14 residues in the CDR3. CDR1 SGHRS and CDR2 YFSETQ come from the germline V gene. V lost 0 bases, J lost 3 bases, and 8 bases lay in between. In nucleotides, the CDR3 is TGCGCCAGCAGCTTGGCCTCGTCAACAGATACGCAGTATTTT. Translation: CASSLASSTDTQYF.

V gene TRBV10-1 combines with J gene TRBJ2-7; D is perhaps TRBD2 (5 bases). The germline gives CDR1 WNHNN, CDR2 SYGVQD (reference sequence). This CDR3 has 17 amino acids. Trimming took 7 bases from V and 3 from J, leaving 25 bases between them. DNA for the CDR3: TGCGCCAGCATATCCAGGAAAAGGGCCCGGAGGATCTACGAGCAGTACTTC. Translating it yields CASISRKRARRIYEQYF.

This clone showed up just a few times. The chain employs TRBV29-1 and TRBJ1-1, with 7 bases matching TRBD1. Trimming took 5 bases from V and 4 from J; bases not matched to a gene: 4. CDR1 is SQVTM and CDR2 is ANQGSEA in the germline V gene. The CDR3 has 12 residues. In DNA form, the CDR3 reads TGCAGCGTTATACAGGGGACCACTGAAGCTTTCTTT. Its protein product is CSVIQGTTEAFF.

The gene calls are TRBV6-5 and TRBJ1-3; 7 positions agree with TRBD1. Per the germline V gene, CDR1 is MNHEY and CDR2 is SVGAGI. There are 15 residues in the CDR3. J gave up 1 base and V 6 bases, and 6 bases lay outside the gene matches. The CDR3 protein is CASRTGTRSGNTIYF. DNA of the CDR3: TGTGCCAGCAGGACAGGGACTAGGTCTGGAAACACCATATATTTT.

The table lists this clone with a count of one. This chain joins TRBV14 and TRBJ1-1, with a weak D call TRBD1 (6 bases). Per germline, CDR1 SGHDN and CDR2 FVKESK. The V and J ends lost 0 bases and 5 bases respectively, with 13 bases between them. CDR3 size: 15 residues. The CDR3 bases are TGTGCCAGCAGCCAAGAGTTTGGGGGCTATACTGAAGCTTTCTTT. It is translated as CASSQEFGGYTEAFF.

This clone was recorded a few times. The DNA of the CDR3 is TGTGCCAGCAGCTCTTCGACAGGAAGGTACACTGAAGCTTTCTTT. Its protein is CASSSSTGRYTEAFF. The chain couples TRBV5-4 to TRBJ1-1; possible D gene TRBD1, 6 bases. The germline CDR1 and CDR2 sequences are SGHNT and YYREEE (reference sequence). Trimming removed 3 bases at V and 3 bases at J, with 15 bases between. The CDR3 runs 15 residues.

The chain recombines TRBV27 with TRBJ1-2; possible D gene TRBD1, 5 bases. CDR1 and CDR2 from the germline V gene are MNHEY and SMNVEV (reference sequence). This CDR3 spans 13 amino acids. V was trimmed by 1 base and J by 4 bases, leaving 7 bases between them. CDR3 sequence: CASSLYGTYGYTF. In nucleotides, the CDR3 is TGTGCCAGCAGTTTATACGGGACCTATGGCTACACCTTC.

The chain carries TRBV6-5 and TRBJ1-1; D might be TRBD1 (5 bases). Trimming stripped 5 bases from V and 0 bases from J, with 13 bases between. Germline values: CDR1 MNHEY, CDR2 SVGAGI. The CDR3 has 15 residues. CDR3 residues: CASSRDSSMNTEAFF. As DNA, the CDR3 is TGTGCCAGCAGTCGCGACAGTTCGATGAACACTGAAGCTTTCTTT.

V is TRBV18 and J is TRBJ1-5, with D possibly matching TRBD1 (5 bases). The CDR3 length is 13 residues. V shed 6 bases and J shed 5 bases, with 11 bases lying between them. Germline V gene data show CDR1 as KGHSH and CDR2 as LQKENI. CDR3 coding DNA: TGTGCCAGCTCCGTCCAGGGAGATCAGCCCCAGCATTTT. Its translation is CASSVQGDQPQHF.